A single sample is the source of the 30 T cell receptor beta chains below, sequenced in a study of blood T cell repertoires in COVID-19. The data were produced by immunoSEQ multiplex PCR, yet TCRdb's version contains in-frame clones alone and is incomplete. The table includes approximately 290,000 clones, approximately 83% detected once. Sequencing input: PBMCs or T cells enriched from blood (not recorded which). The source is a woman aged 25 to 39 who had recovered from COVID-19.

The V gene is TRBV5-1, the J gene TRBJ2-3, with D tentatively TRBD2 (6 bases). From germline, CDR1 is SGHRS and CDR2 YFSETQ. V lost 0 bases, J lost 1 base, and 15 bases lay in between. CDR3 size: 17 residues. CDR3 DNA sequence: TGCGCCAGCAGCTTGGAAGTGGTAGCGGACGGCACAGATACGCAGTATTTT. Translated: CASSLEVVADGTDTQYF.

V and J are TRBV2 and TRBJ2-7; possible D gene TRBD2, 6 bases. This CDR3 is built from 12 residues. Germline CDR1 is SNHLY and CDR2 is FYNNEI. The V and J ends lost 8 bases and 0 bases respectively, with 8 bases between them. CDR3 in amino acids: CASRRDSYEQYF. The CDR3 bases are TGTGCCAGCCGGCGGGACTCCTACGAGCAGTACTTC.

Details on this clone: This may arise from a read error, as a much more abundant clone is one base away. As DNA, the CDR3 is TGTGCCAGCAGTGAAGCGCGGGGAAACTATGGCTACACCTTC. This translates into CASSEARGNYGYTF. J is TRBJ1-2 and V is TRBV6-1; no clear D gene. This CDR3 has 14 residues. V was clipped by 0 bases and J by 2 bases, with 7 bases between them. The germline CDR1 and CDR2 sequences are MNHNS and SASEGT.

The CDR3 nucleotides are TGTGCCACCAGCAGAGACGCCTATGAGGAAGCTTTCTTT. This sequence encodes CATSRDAYEEAFF. The chain recombines TRBV15 with TRBJ1-1; no clear D. The V end was cut by 0 bases, the J end by 8 bases, with 10 bases between. In germline, CDR1 is LNHNV, CDR2 YYDKDF (reference sequence). The CDR3 is made up of 13 amino acids.

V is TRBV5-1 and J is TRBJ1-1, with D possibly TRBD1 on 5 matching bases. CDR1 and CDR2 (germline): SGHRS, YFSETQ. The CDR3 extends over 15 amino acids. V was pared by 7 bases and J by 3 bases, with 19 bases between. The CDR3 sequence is CASSAPGGRDTEAFF. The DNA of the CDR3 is TGCGCCAGCTCCGCCCCCGGGGGTAGGGACACTGAAGCTTTCTTT.

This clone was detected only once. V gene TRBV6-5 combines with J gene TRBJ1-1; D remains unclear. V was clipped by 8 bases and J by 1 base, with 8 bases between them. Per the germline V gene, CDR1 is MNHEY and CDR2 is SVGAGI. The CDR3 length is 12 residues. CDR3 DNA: TGTGCCAGCGGGAGAAGGAACACTGAAGCTTTCTTT. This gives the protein CASGRRNTEAFF.

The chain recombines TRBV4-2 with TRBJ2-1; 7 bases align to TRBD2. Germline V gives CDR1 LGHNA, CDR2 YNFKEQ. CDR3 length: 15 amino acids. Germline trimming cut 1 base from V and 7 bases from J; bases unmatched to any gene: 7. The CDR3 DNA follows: TGTGCCAGCAGCCAAGGGGCGGGAGATGGGAATGAGCAGTTCTTC. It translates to CASSQGAGDGNEQFF.

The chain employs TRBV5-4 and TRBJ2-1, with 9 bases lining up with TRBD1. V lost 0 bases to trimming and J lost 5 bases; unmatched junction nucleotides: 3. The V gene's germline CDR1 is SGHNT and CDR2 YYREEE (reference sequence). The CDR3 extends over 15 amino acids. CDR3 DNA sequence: TGTGCCAGCAGCTTGGACAGGGGGCGGGACAATGAGCAGTTCTTC. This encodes CASSLDRGRDNEQFF.

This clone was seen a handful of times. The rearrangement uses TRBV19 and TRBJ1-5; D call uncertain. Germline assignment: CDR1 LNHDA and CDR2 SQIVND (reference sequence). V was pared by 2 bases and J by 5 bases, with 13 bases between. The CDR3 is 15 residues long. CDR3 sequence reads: CASSIIRTTDQPQHF. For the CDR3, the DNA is TGTGCCAGTAGTATAATCCGAACAACAGATCAGCCCCAGCATTTT.

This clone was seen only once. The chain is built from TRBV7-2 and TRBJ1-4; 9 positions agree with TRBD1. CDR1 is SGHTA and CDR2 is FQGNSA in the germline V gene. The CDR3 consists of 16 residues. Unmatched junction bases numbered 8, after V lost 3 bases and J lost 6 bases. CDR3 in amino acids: CASSLGQTGGYEKLFF. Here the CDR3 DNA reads TGTGCCAGCAGCTTGGGTCAGACAGGGGGATATGAAAAACTGTTTTTT. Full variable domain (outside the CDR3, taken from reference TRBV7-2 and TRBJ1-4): GAGVSQSPSNKVTEKGKDVELRCDPISGHTALYWYRQSLGQGLEFLIYFQGNSAPDKSGLPSDRFSAERTGGSVSTLTIQRTQQEDSAVYLCASSLGQTGGYEKLFFGSGTQLSVL.

The CDR3 here is CASTGDQGATGELFF. DNA of the CDR3: TGTGCCAGCACCGGGGATCAGGGGGCCACCGGGGAGCTGTTTTTT. This chain uses TRBV9 with TRBJ2-2, with 8 bases aligning to TRBD1. V lost 6 bases, J lost 4 bases, and 8 bases stayed unmatched. The CDR3 loop spans 15 amino acids. Looked up from germline, CDR1 is SGDLS and CDR2 is YYNGEE.

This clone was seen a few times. CDR3 in DNA: TGTGCCAGCAGCCTCACGAGCCTTGAGGGAGGGATCTATGGCTACACCTTC. Its protein product is CASSLTSLEGGIYGYTF. The V and J genes are TRBV7-8 and TRBJ1-2; D is undetermined. V was pared by 5 bases and J by 4 bases, with 23 bases between. The CDR3 runs 17 residues. CDR1 SGHVS and CDR2 FQNEAQ come from the germline V gene.

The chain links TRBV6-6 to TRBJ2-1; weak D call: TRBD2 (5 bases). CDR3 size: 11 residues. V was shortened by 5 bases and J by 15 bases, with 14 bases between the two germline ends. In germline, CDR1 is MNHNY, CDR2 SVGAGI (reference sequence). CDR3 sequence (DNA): TGTGCCAGCAGTCCGGGAATTAGCGTGTTCTTC. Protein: CASSPGISVFF.

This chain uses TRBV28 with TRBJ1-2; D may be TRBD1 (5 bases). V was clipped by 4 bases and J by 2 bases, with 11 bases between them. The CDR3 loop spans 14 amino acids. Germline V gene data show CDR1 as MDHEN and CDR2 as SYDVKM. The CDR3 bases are TGTGCCAGCAGTTCCACAAGGGGCAACTATGGCTACACCTTC. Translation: CASSSTRGNYGYTF.

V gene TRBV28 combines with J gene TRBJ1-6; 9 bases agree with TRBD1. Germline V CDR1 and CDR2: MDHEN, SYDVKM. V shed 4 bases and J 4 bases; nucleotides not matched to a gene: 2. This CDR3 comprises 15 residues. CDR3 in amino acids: CASSSGQGYNSPLHF. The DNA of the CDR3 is TGTGCCAGCAGTTCGGGACAGGGATATAATTCACCCCTCCACTTT.

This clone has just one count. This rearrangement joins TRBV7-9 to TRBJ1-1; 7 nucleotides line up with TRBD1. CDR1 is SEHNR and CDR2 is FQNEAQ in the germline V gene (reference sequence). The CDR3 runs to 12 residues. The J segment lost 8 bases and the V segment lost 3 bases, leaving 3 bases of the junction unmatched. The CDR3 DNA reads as TGTGCCAGCAGCTTGAGGGGGCTGGAAGCTTTCTTT. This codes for CASSLRGLEAFF.

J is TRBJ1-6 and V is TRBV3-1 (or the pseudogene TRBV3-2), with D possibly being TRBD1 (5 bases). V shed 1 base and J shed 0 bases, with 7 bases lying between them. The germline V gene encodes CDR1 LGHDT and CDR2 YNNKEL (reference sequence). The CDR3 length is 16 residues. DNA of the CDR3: TGTGCCAGCAGCCAAGCGGGGGACTCCTATAATTCACCCCTCCACTTT. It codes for CASSQAGDSYNSPLHF.

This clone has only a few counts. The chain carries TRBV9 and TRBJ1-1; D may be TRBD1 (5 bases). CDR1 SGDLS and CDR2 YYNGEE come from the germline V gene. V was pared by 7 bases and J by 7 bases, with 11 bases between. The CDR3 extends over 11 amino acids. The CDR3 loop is CASGRGGEAFF. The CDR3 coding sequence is TGTGCCAGCGGGAGGGGTGGTGAAGCTTTCTTT.

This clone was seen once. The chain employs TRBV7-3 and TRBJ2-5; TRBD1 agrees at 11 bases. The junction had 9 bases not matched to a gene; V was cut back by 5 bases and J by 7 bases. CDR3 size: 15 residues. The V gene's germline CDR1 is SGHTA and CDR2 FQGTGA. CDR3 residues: CASSPGQGASGTQYF. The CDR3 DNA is TGTGCCAGCAGCCCAGGACAGGGGGCCTCGGGGACCCAGTACTTC.

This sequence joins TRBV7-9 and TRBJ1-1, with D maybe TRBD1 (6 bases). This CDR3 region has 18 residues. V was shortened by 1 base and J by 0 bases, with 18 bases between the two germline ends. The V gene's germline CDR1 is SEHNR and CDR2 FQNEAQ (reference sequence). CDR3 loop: CASSLGYRVREMNTEAFF. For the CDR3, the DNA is TGTGCCAGCAGCTTAGGATACAGGGTGAGGGAGATGAACACTGAAGCTTTCTTT.

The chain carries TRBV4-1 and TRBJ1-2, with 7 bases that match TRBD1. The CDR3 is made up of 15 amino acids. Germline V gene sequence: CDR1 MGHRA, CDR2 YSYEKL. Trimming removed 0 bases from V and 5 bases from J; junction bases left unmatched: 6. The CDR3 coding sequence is TGCGCCAGCAGCCAAGAATGGGCAGGGGGATATGGCTACACCTTC. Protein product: CASSQEWAGGYGYTF.

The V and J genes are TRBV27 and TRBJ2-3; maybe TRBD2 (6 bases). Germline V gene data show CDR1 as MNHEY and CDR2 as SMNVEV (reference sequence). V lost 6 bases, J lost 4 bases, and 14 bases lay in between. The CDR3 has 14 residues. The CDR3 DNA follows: TGTGCCAGCAGCACTAGCAACTTTGCAGATACGCAGTATTTT. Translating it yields CASSTSNFADTQYF.

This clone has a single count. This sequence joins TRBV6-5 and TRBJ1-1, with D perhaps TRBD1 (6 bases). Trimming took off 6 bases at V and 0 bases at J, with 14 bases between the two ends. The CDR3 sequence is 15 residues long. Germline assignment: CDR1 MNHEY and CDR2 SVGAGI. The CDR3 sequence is CASSVTGNMNTEAFF. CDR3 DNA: TGTGCCAGCAGCGTTACAGGGAACATGAACACTGAAGCTTTCTTT.

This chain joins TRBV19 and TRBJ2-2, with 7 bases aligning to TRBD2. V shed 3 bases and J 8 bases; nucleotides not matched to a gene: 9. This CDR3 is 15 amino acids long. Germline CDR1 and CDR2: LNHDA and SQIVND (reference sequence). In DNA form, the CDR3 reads TGTGCCAGTAGTATGACTGGCGGGGGTTCGGGGGAGCTGTTTTTT. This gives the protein CASSMTGGGSGELFF.

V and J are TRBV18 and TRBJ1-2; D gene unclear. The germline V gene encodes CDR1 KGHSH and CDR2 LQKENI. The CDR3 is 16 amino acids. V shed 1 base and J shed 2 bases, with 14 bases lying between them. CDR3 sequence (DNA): TGTGCCAGCTCACCACTCTCCGGGGTGGGAAACTATGGCTACACCTTC. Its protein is CASSPLSGVGNYGYTF.

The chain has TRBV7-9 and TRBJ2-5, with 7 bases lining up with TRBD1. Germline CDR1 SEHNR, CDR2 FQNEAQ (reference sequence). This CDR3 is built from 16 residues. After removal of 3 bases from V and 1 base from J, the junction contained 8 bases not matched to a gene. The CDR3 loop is CASSLGDRGAQETQYF. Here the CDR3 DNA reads TGTGCCAGCAGCTTGGGGGACAGAGGAGCCCAAGAGACCCAGTACTTC.

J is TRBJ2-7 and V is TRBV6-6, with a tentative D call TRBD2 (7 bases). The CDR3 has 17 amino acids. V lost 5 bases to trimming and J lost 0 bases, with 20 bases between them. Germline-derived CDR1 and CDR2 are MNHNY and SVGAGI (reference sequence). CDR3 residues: CASSPFAEGGSSYEQYF. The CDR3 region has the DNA TGTGCCAGCAGTCCCTTCGCAGAGGGGGGGAGCTCCTACGAGCAGTACTTC.

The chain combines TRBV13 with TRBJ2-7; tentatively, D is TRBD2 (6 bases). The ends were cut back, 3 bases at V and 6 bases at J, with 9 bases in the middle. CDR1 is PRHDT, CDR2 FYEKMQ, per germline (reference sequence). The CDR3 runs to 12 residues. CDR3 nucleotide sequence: TGTGCCAGCAGCTTGGAGGGGATCGAGCAGTACTTC. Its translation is CASSLEGIEQYF.

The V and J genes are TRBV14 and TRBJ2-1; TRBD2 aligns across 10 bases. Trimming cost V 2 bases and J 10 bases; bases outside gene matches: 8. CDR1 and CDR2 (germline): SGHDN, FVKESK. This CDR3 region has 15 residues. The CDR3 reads CASSQLGLADREQFF. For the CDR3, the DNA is TGTGCCAGCAGCCAACTTGGACTAGCGGACCGCGAGCAGTTCTTC.

The DNA of the CDR3 is TGTGCCAGCAGTCCGGGGGGCTTGAACACCGGGGAGCTGTTTTTT. Amino acid sequence: CASSPGGLNTGELFF. This chain connects TRBV28 to TRBJ2-2; a weak D match, TRBD2 (7 bases). This CDR3 comprises 15 residues. Germline V lookup: CDR1 MDHEN, CDR2 SYDVKM. V dropped 5 bases and J dropped 1 base, with 11 bases sitting between them.